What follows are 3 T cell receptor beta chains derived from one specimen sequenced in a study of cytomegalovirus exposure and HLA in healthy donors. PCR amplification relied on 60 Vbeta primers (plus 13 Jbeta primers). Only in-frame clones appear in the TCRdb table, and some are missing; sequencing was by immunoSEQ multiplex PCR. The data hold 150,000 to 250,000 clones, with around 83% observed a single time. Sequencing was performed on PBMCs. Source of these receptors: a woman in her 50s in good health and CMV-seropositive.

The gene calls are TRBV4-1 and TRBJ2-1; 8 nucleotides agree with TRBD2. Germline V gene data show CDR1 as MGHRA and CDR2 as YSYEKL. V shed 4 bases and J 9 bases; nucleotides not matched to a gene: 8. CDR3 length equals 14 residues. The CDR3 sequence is CASSPPAGAGEQFF. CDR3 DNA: TGCGCCAGCAGCCCCCCAGCGGGAGCGGGTGAGCAGTTCTTC.

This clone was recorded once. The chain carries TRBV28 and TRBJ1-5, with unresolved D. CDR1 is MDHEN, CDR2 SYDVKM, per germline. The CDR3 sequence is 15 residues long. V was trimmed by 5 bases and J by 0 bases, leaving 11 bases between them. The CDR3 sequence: CASSPQDYSNQPQHF. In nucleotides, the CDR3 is TGTGCCAGCAGTCCTCAGGACTATAGCAATCAGCCCCAGCATTTT. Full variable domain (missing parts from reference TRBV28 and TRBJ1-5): DVKVTQSSRYLVKRTGEKVFLECVQDMDHENMFWYRQDPGLGLRLIYFSYDVKMKEKGDIPEGYSVSREKKERFSLILESASTNQTSMYLCASSPQDYSNQPQHFGDGTRLSIL.

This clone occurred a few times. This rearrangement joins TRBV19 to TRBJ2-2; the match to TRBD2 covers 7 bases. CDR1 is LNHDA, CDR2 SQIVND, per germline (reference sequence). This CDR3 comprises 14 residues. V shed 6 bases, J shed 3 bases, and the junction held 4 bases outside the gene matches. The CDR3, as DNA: TGTGCCAGTAGAAGACTAGCCGACACCGGGGAGCTGTTTTTT. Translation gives CASRRLADTGELFF.